This T cell receptor (beta chain) was sequenced during a study of CD8+CD57+ T cells in acquired aplastic anemia. Findings and caveats of the study: The CD8+ Simpson's diversity of patients and controls was not significantly different. Among patients, CD8+CD57+ cells displayed less diversity than the total CD4+ and CD8+ pools did.

This clonotype was found a few times. Antigen: not known. Trimming removed 5 bases at V and 3 bases at J, with 14 bases between. The CDR3 extends over 14 amino acids. From germline, CDR1 is SGHTA and CDR2 FQGNSA. In patients chosen for sequencing, flow cytometry had shown CD8+CD57+ cell expansion. CD8+CD57+ effector memory cells were also sequenced from a sixth of the 12 patients. The patients, all of them, had severe acquired aplastic anemia. Beads enriched for CD8+CD57+ cells, which gave a mean 1.6 ug DNA. Genomic DNA, serving as template, underwent TCR beta VDJ and CDR3 profiling. TCRdb passed the reads through MiXCR, listing each CDR3 protein once. The data contain about 17,000 distinct CDR3 sequences, roughly two fifths of them singletons.

This receptor was taken from a human donor with aplastic anemia. The source material was CD8+CD57+ T cells sorted from PBMCs. The subset denotes: bead-enriched CD8+CD57+ effector memory T cells from SAA patients. V gene TRBV7-2 combines with J gene TRBJ2-7; D possibly corresponds to TRBD2 (5 bases). The CDR3 nucleotides read TGTGCCAGCAGCCCCGACTACTTAGGCTACGAGCAGTACTTC. It yields the protein CASSPDYLGYEQYF. Full variable domain (rest looked up from reference TRBV7-2 and TRBJ2-7): GAGVSQSPSNKVTEKGKDVELRCDPISGHTALYWYRQSLGQGLEFLIYFQGNSAPDKSGLPSDRFSAERTGGSVSTLTIQRTQQEDSAVYLCASSPDYLGYEQYFGPGTRLTVT.